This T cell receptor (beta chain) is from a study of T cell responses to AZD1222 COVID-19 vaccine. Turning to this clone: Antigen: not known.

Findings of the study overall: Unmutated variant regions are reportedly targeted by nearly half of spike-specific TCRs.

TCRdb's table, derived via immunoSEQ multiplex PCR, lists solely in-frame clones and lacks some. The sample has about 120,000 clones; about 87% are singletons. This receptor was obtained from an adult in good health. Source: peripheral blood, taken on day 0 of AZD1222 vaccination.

The CDR3 bases are TGTGCCAGCAGCTTCAGACTAGCGAAGAAAAACATTCAGTACTTC. Its protein product is CASSFRLAKKNIQYF. The chain employs TRBV11-2 and TRBJ2-4; 8 bases agree with TRBD2. CDR3 length: 15 amino acids. The J segment lost 4 bases and the V segment lost 3 bases, leaving 5 bases of the junction unmatched. In germline, CDR1 is SGHAT, CDR2 FQNNGV.